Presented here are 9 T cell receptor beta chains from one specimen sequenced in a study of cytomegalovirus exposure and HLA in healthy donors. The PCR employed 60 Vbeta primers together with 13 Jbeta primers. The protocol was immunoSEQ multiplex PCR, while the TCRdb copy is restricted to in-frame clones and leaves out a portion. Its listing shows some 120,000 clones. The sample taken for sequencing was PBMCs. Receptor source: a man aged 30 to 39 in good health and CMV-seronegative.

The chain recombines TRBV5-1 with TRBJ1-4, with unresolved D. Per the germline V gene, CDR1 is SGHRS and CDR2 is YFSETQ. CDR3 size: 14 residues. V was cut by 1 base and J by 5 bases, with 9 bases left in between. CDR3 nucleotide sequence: TGCGCCAGCAGCTTGCGAGGGCCCAATGAAAAACTGTTTTTT. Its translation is CASSLRGPNEKLFF.

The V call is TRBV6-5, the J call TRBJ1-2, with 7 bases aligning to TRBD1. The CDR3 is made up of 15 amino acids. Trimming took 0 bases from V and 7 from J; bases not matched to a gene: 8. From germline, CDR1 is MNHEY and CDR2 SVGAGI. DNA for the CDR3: TGTGCCAGCAGTTACTCCCTACAGGGGACTAGTGGCTACACCTTC. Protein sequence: CASSYSLQGTSGYTF.

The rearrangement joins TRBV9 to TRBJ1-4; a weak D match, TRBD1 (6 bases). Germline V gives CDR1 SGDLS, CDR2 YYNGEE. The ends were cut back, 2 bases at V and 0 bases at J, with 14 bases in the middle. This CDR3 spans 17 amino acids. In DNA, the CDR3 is TGTGCCAGCAGCGTGACAGGTTCCATTGCAACTAATGAAAAACTGTTTTTT. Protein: CASSVTGSIATNEKLFF.

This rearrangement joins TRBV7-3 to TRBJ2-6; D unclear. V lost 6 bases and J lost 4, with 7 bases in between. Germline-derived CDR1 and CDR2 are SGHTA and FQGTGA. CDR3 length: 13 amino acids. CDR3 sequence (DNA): TGTGCCAGCAGTTTCCAGGGGGCCAACGTCCTGACTTTC. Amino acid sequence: CASSFQGANVLTF. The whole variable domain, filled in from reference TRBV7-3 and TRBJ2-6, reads GAGVSQTPSNKVTEKGKYVELRCDPISGHTALYWYRQSLGQGPEFLIYFQGTGAADDSGLPNDRFFAVRPEGSVSTLKIQRTERGDSAVYLCASSFQGANVLTFGAGSRLTVL.

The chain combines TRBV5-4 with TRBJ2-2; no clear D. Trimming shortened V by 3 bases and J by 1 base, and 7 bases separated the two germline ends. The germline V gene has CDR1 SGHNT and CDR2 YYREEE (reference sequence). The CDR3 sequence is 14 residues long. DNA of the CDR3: TGTGCCAGCAGCTCCGCCAGGAACACCGGGGAGCTGTTTTTT. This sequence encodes CASSSARNTGELFF.

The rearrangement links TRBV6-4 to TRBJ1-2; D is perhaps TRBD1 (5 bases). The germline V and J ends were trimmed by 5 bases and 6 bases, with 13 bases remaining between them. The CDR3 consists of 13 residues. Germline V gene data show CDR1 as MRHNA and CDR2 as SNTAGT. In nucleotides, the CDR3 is TGTGCCAGCAGTCCGGACATTGGGGATGGCTACACCTTC. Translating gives CASSPDIGDGYTF.

The CDR3 DNA reads as TGTGCCAGCAGTTACTCCGCGGACAGGGCATCCCACGAGCAGTACTTC. This encodes CASSYSADRASHEQYF. The chain employs TRBV6-6 and TRBJ2-7, with TRBD1 identical over 8 bases. This CDR3 comprises 16 residues. V shed 0 bases, J shed 5 bases, and the junction held 9 bases outside the gene matches. Germline lookup yields CDR1 MNHNY and CDR2 SVGAGI (reference sequence).

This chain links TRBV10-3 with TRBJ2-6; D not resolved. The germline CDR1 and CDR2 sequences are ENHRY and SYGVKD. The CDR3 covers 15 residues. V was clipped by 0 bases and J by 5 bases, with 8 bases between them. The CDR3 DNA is TGTGCCATCAGTGAGTCCCAGGTTCGGGCCAACGTCCTGACTTTC. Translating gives CAISESQVRANVLTF.

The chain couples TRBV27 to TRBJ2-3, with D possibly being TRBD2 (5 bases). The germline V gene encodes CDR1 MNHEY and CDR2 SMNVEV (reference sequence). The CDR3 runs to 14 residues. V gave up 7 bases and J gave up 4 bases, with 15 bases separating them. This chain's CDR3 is CASNPWGSADTQYF. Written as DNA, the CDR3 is TGTGCCAGCAACCCTTGGGGTAGCGCAGATACGCAGTATTTT.